The 29 T cell receptor beta chains below come from one sample, sequenced in a study of shared clonotypes between healthy human individuals. The method was immunoSEQ multiplex PCR; TCRdb's version includes in-frame clones alone and lacks a portion of them. Here the sample spans over a million clones, about 80% being singletons. What was sequenced was memory CD4+ T cells from PBMCs. Subset meaning: CD45RA-negative fraction. The receptors originated from a man between 18 and 35 years old in good health. Some clones in this sample may be carry-over from other donors' samples.

In this sample, this clone turned up many times. The sample contains more than one DNA sequence encoding this CDR3. The V call is TRBV30, the J call TRBJ1-5; a possible D gene is TRBD1 (5 bases). The germline gives CDR1 GTSNPN, CDR2 SVGIG (reference sequence). The CDR3 is 15 amino acids. V was trimmed by 4 bases and J by 7 bases, leaving 20 bases between them. The CDR3 DNA is TGTGCCTGGACTTCCCCGACTTGGAGGGGCCAGCCCCAGCATTTT. Translating it yields CAWTSPTWRGQPQHF.

This chain links TRBV28 with TRBJ1-2; 11 nucleotides match TRBD1. Per germline, CDR1 MDHEN and CDR2 SYDVKM. Germline trimming cut 6 bases from V and 4 bases from J; bases unmatched to any gene: 4. CDR3 length: 14 amino acids. CDR3 DNA sequence: TGTGCCAGCAGGAGGACAGGGGGCTCCTATGGCTACACCTTC. Translated: CASRRTGGSYGYTF.

The chain employs TRBV29-1 and TRBJ2-2, with D perhaps TRBD2 (6 bases). Trimming removed 4 bases at V and 7 bases at J, with 19 bases between. Germline-derived CDR1 and CDR2 are SQVTM and ANQGSEA. The length of the CDR3 is 15 residues. CDR3 DNA: TGCAGCGTTGGGGTACGCCGGACTAAAGGCGGGGAGCTGTTTTTT. Amino acid sequence: CSVGVRRTKGGELFF.

A note on this clone: Within the sample, other DNA sequences also encode this same CDR3. This chain joins TRBV4-2 and TRBJ2-5; D uncertain. Germline-derived CDR1 and CDR2 are LGHNA and YNFKEQ. V was pared by 3 bases and J by 5 bases, with 13 bases between. The CDR3 totals 14 residues. In DNA form, the CDR3 reads TGTGCCAGCAGCCAGGGCGGAGCAGAGGAGACCCAGTACTTC. Translation gives CASSQGGAEETQYF.

As for this clone: This may stem from a read error, because a much larger clone lies one nucleotide away. The chain has TRBV9 and TRBJ2-5; TRBD2 aligns across 10 bases. The J call is doubtful: the DNA matches TRBJ2-7 better. The CDR3 runs to 15 residues. Germline V lookup: CDR1 SGDLS, CDR2 YYNGEE. CDR3 DNA: TGTGCCAGCAGCGTAGGACTAGCGGGCTCCTACGAGCAGTACTTC. This encodes CASSVGLAGSYEQYF.

The V call is TRBV10-3, the J call TRBJ2-7, with TRBD1 matching 12 bases. V lost 7 bases and J lost 4; bases outside the gene matches: 2. The CDR3 length is 13 residues. From germline, CDR1 is ENHRY and CDR2 SYGVKD. CDR3 region: CAIMGQGAYEQYF. As DNA, the CDR3 is TGTGCCATCATGGGACAGGGGGCTTACGAGCAGTACTTC.

V usage is TRBV30 and J usage is TRBJ2-2, with a weak D call TRBD2 (7 bases). CDR1 is GTSNPN and CDR2 is SVGIG in the germline V gene (reference sequence). CDR3 length: 15 amino acids. V was clipped by 3 bases and J by 2 bases, with 13 bases between them. Here the CDR3 reads CAWRPGGANTGELFF. In DNA, the CDR3 is TGTGCCTGGAGGCCTGGGGGGGCAAACACCGGGGAGCTGTTTTTT.

J is TRBJ2-1 and V is TRBV30, with 12 nucleotides matching TRBD2. Germline V gene data show CDR1 as GTSNPN and CDR2 as SVGIG (reference sequence). The ends lost 4 bases at V and 4 bases at J; junction bases unmatched: 2. The CDR3 sequence is 14 residues long. The CDR3 nucleotides are TGTGCCTGGAACGGACTAGCGGGATACAATGAGCAGTTCTTC. Its protein product is CAWNGLAGYNEQFF. The full variable domain, in which reference TRBV30 and TRBJ2-1 provide the parts outside the CDR3, is SQTIHQWPATLVQPVGSPLSLECTVEGTSNPNLYWYRQAAGRGLQLLFYSVGIGQISSEVPQNLSASRPQDRQFILSSKKLLLSDSGFYLCAWNGLAGYNEQFFGPGTRLTVL.

This chain connects TRBV28 to TRBJ2-5, with 8 bases fitting TRBD1. Trimming at V came to 7 bases and at J to 4 bases, leaving 2 bases not matched to a gene. This CDR3 region has 12 residues. The V gene's germline CDR1 is MDHEN and CDR2 SYDVKM. The CDR3 sequence: CASIDRGETQYF. Here the CDR3 DNA reads TGTGCCAGCATCGACAGGGGAGAGACCCAGTACTTC.

V is TRBV7-9 and J is TRBJ2-3; D is undetermined. The germline V gene encodes CDR1 SEHNR and CDR2 FQNEAQ (reference sequence). Trimming removed 0 bases at V and 9 bases at J, with 4 bases between. The CDR3 spans 11 residues. The CDR3 nucleotides are TGTGCCAGCAGCTTAGCGCACACGCAGTATTTT. Translating it yields CASSLAHTQYF.

In nucleotides, the CDR3 is TGTGCCAGCAGTGCCCCGGGACAGCACTACGAGCAGTACTTC. This gives the protein CASSAPGQHYEQYF. The chain joins TRBV28 to TRBJ2-7, with 7 nucleotides matching TRBD1. The CDR3 extends over 14 amino acids. The germline gives CDR1 MDHEN, CDR2 SYDVKM. The V gene end was trimmed by 5 bases and the J gene end by 3 bases; junction bases not matched to a gene: 7. Using reference TRBV28 and TRBJ2-7 for the parts outside the CDR3, the full variable domain is DVKVTQSSRYLVKRTGEKVFLECVQDMDHENMFWYRQDPGLGLRLIYFSYDVKMKEKGDIPEGYSVSREKKERFSLILESASTNQTSMYLCASSAPGQHYEQYFGPGTRLTVT.

The chain couples TRBV7-2 to TRBJ2-7; D is perhaps TRBD1 (5 bases). Germline V gene data show CDR1 as SGHTA and CDR2 as FQGNSA. V lost 5 bases and J lost 1, with 15 bases in between. This CDR3 has 15 residues. CDR3 in amino acids: CASSRNLQGSYEQYF. Here the CDR3 DNA reads TGTGCCAGCAGCCGAAACCTCCAGGGATCCTACGAGCAGTACTTC. The full variable domain, completed using reference TRBV7-2 and TRBJ2-7, is GAGVSQSPSNKVTEKGKDVELRCDPISGHTALYWYRQSLGQGLEFLIYFQGNSAPDKSGLPSDRFSAERTGGSVSTLTIQRTQQEDSAVYLCASSRNLQGSYEQYFGPGTRLTVT.

Here the CDR3 DNA reads TGCGCCAGCAGCTGGACTACCCGCACAGATACGCAGTATTTT. This gives the protein CASSWTTRTDTQYF. The gene calls are TRBV5-1 and TRBJ2-3, with D possibly TRBD2 on 6 matching bases. The CDR3 runs 14 residues. Deletions cut 3 bases from V and 1 base from J, with 9 bases between. The V gene's germline CDR1 is SGHRS and CDR2 YFSETQ.

The chain has TRBV28 and TRBJ2-5; weak D call: TRBD1 (5 bases). The end of the DNA fits TRBJ2-7 better, so the J call may be wrong. Germline loops: CDR1 MDHEN, CDR2 SYDVKM. There are 14 residues in the CDR3. The CDR3 spells CASRIHQGPYEQYF. The CDR3 bases are TGTGCCAGCAGGATACACCAGGGCCCCTACGAGCAGTACTTC.

About this clone itself: The missing conserved phenylalanine or tryptophan at the end of this CDR3 makes a read error likely. The limits of the CDR3 on the DNA are not certain, so only TCRdb's listed CDR3 is given. The chain carries TRBV6-1 and TRBJ2-7; the table's D gene call, TRBD1, was not cross checked with the DNA. Germline V gene lookup returns CDR1 MNHNS and CDR2 SASEGT. The length of the CDR3 is 13 amino acids, counting both ends. The CDR3 sequence: CASSEATLGACTL.

The V gene is TRBV5-4, the J gene TRBJ2-2; D call uncertain. This CDR3 spans 12 amino acids. The germline gives CDR1 SGHNT, CDR2 YYREEE (reference sequence). V lost 2 bases, J lost 6 bases, and 5 bases lay in between. CDR3 loop: CASSFGAGELFF. In nucleotides, the CDR3 is TGTGCCAGCAGCTTTGGGGCCGGGGAGCTGTTTTTT.

The chain has TRBV30 and TRBJ2-2; 7 positions agree with TRBD2. The CDR3 spans 15 residues. Germline lookup yields CDR1 GTSNPN and CDR2 SVGIG (reference sequence). After removal of 3 bases from V and 5 bases from J, the junction contained 9 bases not matched to a gene. The CDR3 is CAWSRRGRGTGELFF. CDR3 sequence (DNA): TGTGCCTGGAGCAGACGCGGGAGAGGGACCGGGGAGCTGTTTTTT.

As to this clone: The same CDR3 is also encoded by other DNA sequences in this sample. The V gene is TRBV7-2, the J gene TRBJ2-7; possibly TRBD2 for D (6 bases). Trimming removed 2 bases at V and 4 bases at J, with 15 bases between. This CDR3 comprises 15 residues. The germline CDR1 and CDR2 sequences are SGHTA and FQGNSA. CDR3 nucleotide sequence: TGTGCCAGCAGCTTACGGCGGGACCGCGGGTACGAGCAGTACTTC. Residues: CASSLRRDRGYEQYF.

This clone was seen only a few times. This chain uses TRBV7-2 with TRBJ2-5; D gene uncertain. The CDR3 is made up of 13 amino acids. Germline CDR1 reads SGHTA; CDR2 reads FQGNSA. Deletions cut 2 bases from V and 6 bases from J, with 10 bases between. The CDR3 spells CASSLWATQTQYF. The CDR3 DNA is TGTGCCAGCAGCTTATGGGCCACGCAGACCCAGTACTTC.

The CDR3 DNA sequence: TGCGCCAGCAGCCGTGAGGGGGCGCAGTATTTT. It translates to CASSREGAQYF. The chain recombines TRBV5-1 with TRBJ2-3, with D possibly being TRBD1 (6 bases). V was shortened by 4 bases and J by 10 bases, with 10 bases between the two germline ends. The CDR3 totals 11 residues. Germline CDR1 reads SGHRS; CDR2 reads YFSETQ.

This chain links TRBV15 with TRBJ2-1, with 10 bases fitting TRBD2. The CDR3 sequence is 16 residues long. Trimming cost V 5 bases and J 8 bases; bases outside gene matches: 12. Per the germline V gene, CDR1 is LNHNV and CDR2 is YYDKDF (reference sequence). The CDR3, as DNA: TGTGCCACCAGCTCGAGGGTAGCGGGAGGCCGGGATGAGCAGTTCTTC. Translation gives CATSSRVAGGRDEQFF.

This chain joins TRBV4-3 and TRBJ2-2; 11 bases line up with TRBD1. From germline, CDR1 is LGHNA and CDR2 YSLEER. The CDR3 is made up of 16 amino acids. Trimming cost V 4 bases and J 1 base; bases outside gene matches: 2. The CDR3 nucleotides are TGCGCCAGCAGCCGGGGACAGGGGGTGAACACCGGGGAGCTGTTTTTT. Translation: CASSRGQGVNTGELFF.

J is TRBJ2-1 and V is TRBV5-6; 12 bases are a match to TRBD2. Trimming cost V 4 bases and J 9 bases; bases outside gene matches: 5. Germline loops: CDR1 SGHDT, CDR2 YYEEEE. The CDR3 has 14 amino acids. CDR3 bases: TGTGCCAGCAGCACCCTAGCGGGAGGGCCTGAGCAGTTCTTC. Its protein product is CASSTLAGGPEQFF.

This chain uses TRBV7-8 with TRBJ1-5; 9 positions agree with TRBD1. The CDR3 is 17 residues long. Per germline, CDR1 SGHVS and CDR2 FQNEAQ. With 2 bases clipped from V and 4 bases from J, the junction kept 9 bases outside the gene matches. The CDR3 nucleotides read TGTGCCAGCAGCTTAAACAGGGGGCGGGGGCCTAATCAGCCCCAGCATTTT. Protein product: CASSLNRGRGPNQPQHF.

Only one count was recorded for this clone. This chain uses TRBV27 with TRBJ1-6; D might be TRBD1 (5 bases). There are 15 residues in the CDR3. Trimming left V 2 bases short and J 4 bases short, with 9 bases between. Germline lookup yields CDR1 MNHEY and CDR2 SMNVEV (reference sequence). In nucleotides, the CDR3 is TGTGCCAGCAGTTTAACTGGGACTTATAATTCACCCCTCCACTTT. This translates into CASSLTGTYNSPLHF.

V and J are TRBV5-6 and TRBJ2-7; 7 bases map to TRBD2. CDR1 is SGHDT and CDR2 is YYEEEE in the germline V gene. V lost 0 bases, J lost 9 bases, and 12 bases stayed unmatched. The CDR3 has 15 residues. In DNA, the CDR3 is TGTGCCAGCAGCTTGGCGGGAGGCCGGGTTGGAAGGCAGTACTTC. It encodes CASSLAGGRVGRQYF.

This chain connects TRBV29-1 to TRBJ2-5, with TRBD2 identical over 12 bases. The CDR3 extends over 19 amino acids. V gave up 4 bases and J gave up 4 bases; unmatched junction bases: 19. Germline V lookup: CDR1 SQVTM, CDR2 ANQGSEA. The CDR3 DNA reads as TGCAGCGTTGGGAGGAACCCTCTAGCGGGAGGGCGGGAGGGAGAGACCCAGTACTTC. Translating it yields CSVGRNPLAGGREGETQYF.

V and J are TRBV2 and TRBJ2-1, with D tentatively TRBD1 or TRBD2 (5 bases each). V was pared by 5 bases and J by 10 bases, with 18 bases between. This CDR3 has 14 residues. Germline values: CDR1 SNHLY, CDR2 FYNNEI. The chain's CDR3 is CASSSEGLGVEQFF. CDR3 DNA: TGTGCCAGCAGTTCTGAGGGCCTGGGGGTCGAGCAGTTCTTC.

The V gene is TRBV7-9, the J gene TRBJ2-5; D gene ambiguous. The germline V gene has CDR1 SEHNR and CDR2 FQNEAQ (reference sequence). Deletions cut 0 bases from V and 8 bases from J, with 13 bases between. The CDR3 extends over 14 amino acids. In DNA form, the CDR3 reads TGTGCCAGCAGCTTAGCGTTACCATCAGATACCCAGTACTTC. Protein product: CASSLALPSDTQYF.